The 22 T cell receptor beta chains in this list originate from one sample, sequenced in a study of T cell repertoires in cytomegalovirus infection. TCRdb re-called the reads through MiXCR, storing one row per CDR3 protein. The sample holds approximately 910,000 distinct CDR3 sequences, roughly 30% seen once. These receptors' targets are unknown. The material was cultured CD8+ T cells from PBMCs, obtained from culture after CMV antigen stimulation. The receptor source for this set is a human donor in good health (CMV status not recorded). Some clones in this sample may be carry-over from other donors' samples.

In nucleotides, the CDR3 is TGTGCCAGCAGCTTATCGGGCAGGGACTACGAGCAGTACGTC. Its protein is CASSLSGRDYEQYV. The chain employs TRBV11-3 and TRBJ2-7; D might be TRBD1 (5 bases). The CDR3 sequence is 14 residues long. The V gene lost 2 bases and the J gene lost 3 bases, with 11 bases spanning the gap. Germline V CDR1 and CDR2: SGHNT, YENEEA.

The DNA for the CDR3 is TGTGCCAGCAGCTCCAGAACGGCCCGAGGCACAGATACGCAGTATTTT. Protein product: CASSSRTARGTDTQYF. This sequence joins TRBV7-9 and TRBJ2-3; D uncertain. Germline V gives CDR1 SEHNR, CDR2 FQNEAQ (reference sequence). The V end lost 4 bases, the J end lost 1 base, and 15 bases lay between the germline ends. The CDR3 length is 16 residues.

Ten or more counts support this clonotype. The V gene is TRBV7-2, the J gene TRBJ1-2, with TRBD1 matching over 7 bases. The CDR3 runs 15 residues. From germline, CDR1 is SGHTA and CDR2 FQGNSA. V was pared by 4 bases and J by 0 bases, with 5 bases of the junction left unmatched. For the CDR3, the DNA is TGTGCCAGCAGCTCCTCAGGGGGAACTAACTATGGCTACACCTTC. Amino acid sequence: CASSSSGGTNYGYTF.

CDR3 residues: CSARAYGTYNEQFF. CDR3 sequence (DNA): TGCAGTGCTAGGGCATACGGGACCTACAATGAGCAGTTCTTC. The genes are TRBV20-1 and TRBJ2-1; maybe TRBD2 (5 bases). CDR3 size: 14 residues. Germline lookup yields CDR1 DFQATT and CDR2 SNEGSKA (reference sequence). Trimming stripped 3 bases from V and 2 bases from J, with 11 bases between.

This clonotype was picked up a small number of times. V is TRBV28 and J is TRBJ1-5; no clear D. The CDR3 sequence is 14 residues long. The ends were cut back, 10 bases at V and 6 bases at J, with 19 bases in the middle. CDR1 and CDR2 (germline): MDHEN, SYDVKM. The CDR3 reads CATLLPVGGQPQHF. The CDR3 nucleotides are TGTGCCACCTTGCTTCCGGTGGGCGGTCAGCCCCAGCATTTT.

The V gene is TRBV19, the J gene TRBJ1-3; D not resolved. The CDR3 runs 14 residues. Trimming left V 7 bases short and J 3 bases short, with 13 bases between. Per the germline V gene, CDR1 is LNHDA and CDR2 is SQIVND (reference sequence). CDR3 in DNA: TGTGCCAGTACCCCCCTCGGGGTTGGAAACACCATATATTTT. Translating gives CASTPLGVGNTIYF.

This clonotype showed up just a few times. The chain employs TRBV24-1 and TRBJ2-2, with TRBD1 identical over 8 bases. Trimming at V came to 7 bases and at J to 4 bases, leaving 7 bases not matched to a gene. This CDR3 comprises 15 residues. CDR1 KGHDR and CDR2 SFDVKD come from the germline V gene. The CDR3 DNA reads TGTGCCACCAGCGGACAGGGTAGGGGCACCGGGGAGCTGTTTTTT. Translating it yields CATSGQGRGTGELFF.

This clonotype was recorded a few times. The chain employs TRBV27 and TRBJ1-5, with D hard to call. The length of the CDR3 is 14 residues. V lost 4 bases, J lost 0 bases, and 7 bases lay in between. Germline CDR1 and CDR2: MNHEY and SMNVEV (reference sequence). CDR3 region: CASSSINSNQPQHF. In DNA form, the CDR3 reads TGTGCCAGCAGTTCCATTAATAGCAATCAGCCCCAGCATTTT.

V usage is TRBV12-5 and J usage is TRBJ2-2; 7 positions agree with TRBD1. CDR3 length: 17 amino acids. V dropped 6 bases and J dropped 1; count of bases not matched to a gene: 11. The germline V gene encodes CDR1 LGHNT and CDR2 FRNRAP. The CDR3 DNA follows: TGTGCTAGTGGGCAACAGGGGTGGGAGAGGAACACCGGGGAGCTGTTTTTT. It translates to CASGQQGWERNTGELFF.

A few counts support this clonotype. The chain joins TRBV11-3 to TRBJ1-6; D unclear. CDR1 SGHNT and CDR2 YENEEA come from the germline V gene. V was clipped by 2 bases and J by 3 bases, with 17 bases between them. CDR3 size: 18 residues. The DNA for the CDR3 is TGTGCCAGCAGCTTAAATGGCCAGCCTACATTCTATAATTCACCCCTCCACTTT. The encoded protein is CASSLNGQPTFYNSPLHF.

V is TRBV6-2 or TRBV6-3 and J is TRBJ1-1; 12 bases align to TRBD1. The CDR3 has 15 amino acids. Germline V gene data show CDR1 as MNHEY and CDR2 as SVGEGT. Unmatched junction bases numbered 6, after V lost 8 bases and J lost 2 bases. Written as DNA, the CDR3 is TGTGCCAGCTGGTGGGACAGGGGGCCCAACACTGAAGCTTTCTTT. Protein sequence: CASWWDRGPNTEAFF.

The DNA of the CDR3 is TGTGCCAGCAGCCAAGTCCTAGCGGGGTTTTATAGCACAGATACGCAGTATTTT. Protein: CASSQVLAGFYSTDTQYF. V usage is TRBV3-1 and J usage is TRBJ2-3, with 9 bases lining up with TRBD2. Unmatched junction bases numbered 8, after V lost 1 base and J lost 0 bases. CDR3 length: 18 amino acids. The V gene's germline CDR1 is LGHDT and CDR2 YNNKEL (reference sequence).

V and J are TRBV5-7 and TRBJ2-7; 8 positions match TRBD1. TRBV5-7 falls under the ORF class, with uncertain function. V lost 3 bases to trimming and J lost 0 bases; unmatched junction nucleotides: 5. This CDR3 region has 15 residues. The CDR3 sequence: CASSSDRVSSYEQYV. CDR3 DNA sequence: TGTGCCAGCAGCTCGGACAGGGTGTCCTCCTACGAGCAGTACGTC.

CDR3 nucleotides: TGTGCCAGCAGCCGGCGGGACGGCACAGATACGCAGTATTTT. As protein: CASSRRDGTDTQYF. This chain connects TRBV11-3 to TRBJ2-3; D is possibly TRBD2 (6 bases). The V and J ends lost 5 bases and 1 base respectively, with 10 bases between them. Germline CDR1 and CDR2: SGHNT and YENEEA. The CDR3 contains 14 residues.

This clonotype was observed a handful of times. J is TRBJ1-1 and V is TRBV6-5, with unresolved D. This CDR3 region has 18 residues. V shed 0 bases and J shed 0 bases, with 17 bases lying between them. Germline V gene data show CDR1 as MNHEY and CDR2 as SVGAGI. CDR3 DNA sequence: TGTGCCAGCAGTTACTCGACTGAACCTGAAGAGATGAACACTGAAGCTTTCTTT. Translated: CASSYSTEPEEMNTEAFF.

This clonotype appeared a few times. The genes are TRBV7-9 and TRBJ1-1; D is undetermined. The V gene lost 5 bases and the J gene lost 4 bases, with 17 bases spanning the gap. The V gene's germline CDR1 is SEHNR and CDR2 FQNEAQ (reference sequence). This CDR3 region has 15 residues. The CDR3 here is CASSPRTLPGTEAFF. DNA for the CDR3: TGTGCCAGCAGCCCCAGAACCCTACCCGGCACTGAAGCTTTCTTT.

V gene TRBV7-9 combines with J gene TRBJ1-4; TRBD1 aligns across 9 bases. With V trimmed by 1 base and J by 0 bases, 3 bases remained unmatched. The CDR3 contains 17 residues. Germline V gene sequence: CDR1 SEHNR, CDR2 FQNEAQ (reference sequence). DNA of the CDR3: TGTGCCAGCAGCTTAGGACAGGGGGTTGCAACTAATGAAAAACTGTTTTTT. Protein: CASSLGQGVATNEKLFF.

The rearrangement uses TRBV27 and TRBJ1-5; tentative D call: TRBD1 (5 bases). The CDR3 runs to 13 residues. Germline V gene lookup returns CDR1 MNHEY and CDR2 SMNVEV (reference sequence). V was clipped by 5 bases and J by 7 bases, with 12 bases between them. The CDR3 here is CASSTQGYQPQHF. As DNA, the CDR3 is TGTGCCAGCAGTACTCAGGGTTACCAGCCCCAGCATTTT.

This clonotype was seen a handful of times. V usage is TRBV11-3 and J usage is TRBJ1-2; D gene ambiguous. Germline V gene lookup returns CDR1 SGHNT and CDR2 YENEEA. The ends were cut back, 10 bases at V and 0 bases at J, with 15 bases in the middle. The CDR3 spans 14 residues. In nucleotides, the CDR3 is TGTGCCACTAGTTGGGCCGTTACTAACTATGGCTACACCTTC. As protein: CATSWAVTNYGYTF.

The sample holds many counts of this clonotype. The chain is built from TRBV7-6 and TRBJ2-4; 9 bases line up with TRBD1. Germline V gene data show CDR1 as SGHVS and CDR2 as FNYEAQ. The CDR3 contains 14 residues. The V gene end was trimmed by 5 bases and the J gene end by 8 bases; junction bases not matched to a gene: 7. CDR3 sequence (DNA): TGTGCCAGCAGCCAGCAACAGGGGGCGGACATTCAGTACTTC. This sequence encodes CASSQQQGADIQYF.

The chain uses TRBV27 and TRBJ1-1; D perhaps matches TRBD1 (5 bases). This CDR3 is 13 amino acids long. Between the trimmed V and J ends, which lost 7 bases and 5 bases, there was a span of 14 bases. Germline CDR1 is MNHEY and CDR2 is SMNVEV (reference sequence). The CDR3 reads CASIGGGGTEAFF. CDR3 nucleotide sequence: TGTGCCAGCATTGGGGGGGGAGGAACTGAAGCTTTCTTT.

The chain is built from TRBV6-5 and TRBJ1-1; no clear D. The CDR3 has 12 residues. Looked up from germline, CDR1 is MNHEY and CDR2 is SVGAGI. The germline V and J ends were trimmed by 2 bases and 8 bases, with 9 bases remaining between them. CDR3 protein: CASSYGGGEAFF. The CDR3 bases are TGTGCCAGCAGTTACGGTGGAGGCGAAGCTTTCTTT.